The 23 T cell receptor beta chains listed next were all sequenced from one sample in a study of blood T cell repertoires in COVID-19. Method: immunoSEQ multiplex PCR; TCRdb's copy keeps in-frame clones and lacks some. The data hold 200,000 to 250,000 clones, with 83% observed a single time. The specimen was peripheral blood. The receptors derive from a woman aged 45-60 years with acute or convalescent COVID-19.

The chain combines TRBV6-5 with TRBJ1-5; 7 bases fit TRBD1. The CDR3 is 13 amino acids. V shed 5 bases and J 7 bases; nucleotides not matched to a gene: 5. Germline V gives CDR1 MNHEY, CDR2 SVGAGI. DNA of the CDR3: TGTGCCAGCAGTCGGACAGGAAGCCAGCCCCAGCATTTT. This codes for CASSRTGSQPQHF.

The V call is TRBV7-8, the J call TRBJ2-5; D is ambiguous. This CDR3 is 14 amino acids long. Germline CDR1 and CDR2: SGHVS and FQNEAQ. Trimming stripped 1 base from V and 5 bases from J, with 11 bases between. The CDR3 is CASSLDRRQETQYF. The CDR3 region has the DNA TGTGCCAGCAGCTTAGATCGGCGGCAGGAGACCCAGTACTTC.

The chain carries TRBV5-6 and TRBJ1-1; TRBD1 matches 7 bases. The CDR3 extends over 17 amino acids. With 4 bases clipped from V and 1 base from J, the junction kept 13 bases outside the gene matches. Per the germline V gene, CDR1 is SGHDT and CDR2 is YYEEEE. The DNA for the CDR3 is TGTGCCAGCAGCCCAAACCCCGACAGGGCTGAGAACACTGAAGCTTTCTTT. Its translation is CASSPNPDRAENTEAFF. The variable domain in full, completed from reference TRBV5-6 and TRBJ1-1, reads DAGVTQSPTHLIKTRGQQVTLRCSPKSGHDTVSWYQQALGQGPQFIFQYYEEEERQRGNFPDRFSGHQFPNYSSELNVNALLLGDSALYLCASSPNPDRAENTEAFFGQGTRLTVV.

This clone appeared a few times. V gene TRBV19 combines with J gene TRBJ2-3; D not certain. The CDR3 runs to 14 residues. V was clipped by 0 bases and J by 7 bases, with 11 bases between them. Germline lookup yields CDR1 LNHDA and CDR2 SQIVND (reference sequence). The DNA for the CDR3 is TGTGCCAGTAGTATAGATTTGGTGGCACATACGCAGTATTTT. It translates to CASSIDLVAHTQYF.

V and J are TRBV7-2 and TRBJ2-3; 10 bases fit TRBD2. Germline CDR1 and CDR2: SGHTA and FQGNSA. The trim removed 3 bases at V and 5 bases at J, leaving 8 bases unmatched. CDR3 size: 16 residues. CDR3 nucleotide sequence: TGTGCCAGCAGCTTGAGTAGCGGGGGGTGGGAAGATACGCAGTATTTT. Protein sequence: CASSLSSGGWEDTQYF.

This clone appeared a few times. The CDR3: CASSPKYEQYF. The CDR3 region has the DNA TGTGCCAGCAGTCCCAAATACGAGCAGTACTTC. The rearrangement links TRBV2 to TRBJ2-7; the D is unclear. V was cut by 5 bases and J by 4 bases, with 6 bases left in between. CDR3 length equals 11 residues. Looked up from germline, CDR1 is SNHLY and CDR2 is FYNNEI.

CDR3 in amino acids: CASSSWTDNSPLHF. The CDR3 nucleotides read TGTGCCAGTAGTTCCTGGACAGATAATTCACCCCTCCACTTT. The genes are TRBV19 and TRBJ1-6; possibly TRBD1 for D (6 bases). The CDR3 contains 14 residues. The V gene's germline CDR1 is LNHDA and CDR2 SQIVND (reference sequence). Trimming pared 5 bases from V and 5 bases from J, leaving 10 bases between.

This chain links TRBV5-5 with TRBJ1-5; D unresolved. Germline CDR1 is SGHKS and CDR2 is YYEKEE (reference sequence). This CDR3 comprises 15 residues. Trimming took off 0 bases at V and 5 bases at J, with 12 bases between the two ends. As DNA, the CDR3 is TGTGCCAGCAGCTTGGATTGGCGGGGTGATCAGCCCCAGCATTTT. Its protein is CASSLDWRGDQPQHF.

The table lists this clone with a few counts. The CDR3, as DNA: TGTGCCAGCAGCTTAGGACAGACCACTACCGCCGAGCAGTACTTC. It is translated as CASSLGQTTTAEQYF. V and J are TRBV9 and TRBJ2-7; perhaps TRBD1 as D (6 bases). The CDR3 consists of 15 residues. The V and J ends lost 4 bases and 6 bases respectively, with 20 bases between them. Germline V gene lookup returns CDR1 SGDLS and CDR2 YYNGEE.

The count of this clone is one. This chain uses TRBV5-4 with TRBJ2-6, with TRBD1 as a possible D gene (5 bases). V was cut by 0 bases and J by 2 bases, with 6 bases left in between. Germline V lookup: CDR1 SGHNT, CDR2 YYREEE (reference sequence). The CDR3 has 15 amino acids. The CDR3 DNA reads TGTGCCAGCAGCTTGGGGGGCCCTGGGGCCAACGTCCTGACTTTC. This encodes CASSLGGPGANVLTF.

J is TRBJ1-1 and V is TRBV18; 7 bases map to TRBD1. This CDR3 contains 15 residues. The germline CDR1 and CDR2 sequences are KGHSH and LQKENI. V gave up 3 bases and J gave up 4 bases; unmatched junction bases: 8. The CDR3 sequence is CASSPLQGPGTEAFF. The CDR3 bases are TGTGCCAGCTCACCTCTACAGGGGCCTGGCACTGAAGCTTTCTTT.

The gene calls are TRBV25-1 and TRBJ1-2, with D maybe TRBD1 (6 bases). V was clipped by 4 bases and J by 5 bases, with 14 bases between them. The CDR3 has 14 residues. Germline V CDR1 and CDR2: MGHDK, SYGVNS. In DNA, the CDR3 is TGTGCCAGCAGTGGGGAACGGACAGTTTATGGCTACACCTTC. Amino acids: CASSGERTVYGYTF.

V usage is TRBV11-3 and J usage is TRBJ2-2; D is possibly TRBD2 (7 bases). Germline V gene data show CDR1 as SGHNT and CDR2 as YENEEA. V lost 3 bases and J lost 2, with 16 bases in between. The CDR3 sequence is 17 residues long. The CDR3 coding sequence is TGTGCCAGCAGCTTCGGCGTGGGGGGGGCTAACACCGGGGAGCTGTTTTTT. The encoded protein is CASSFGVGGANTGELFF.

The CDR3 is CASSAGQGNTEAFF. The CDR3 region has the DNA TGTGCCAGCAGCGCAGGACAGGGGAACACTGAAGCTTTCTTT. The chain links TRBV7-2 to TRBJ1-1; 8 bases align to TRBD1. CDR1 is SGHTA and CDR2 is FQGNSA in the germline V gene. Trimming cost V 5 bases and J 1 base; bases outside gene matches: 3. This CDR3 has 14 amino acids.

The CDR3 is CASSQGQGGQPQHF. CDR3 sequence (DNA): TGCGCCAGCAGCCAGGGACAGGGCGGTCAGCCCCAGCATTTT. The chain combines TRBV5-1 with TRBJ1-5; 9 nucleotides line up with TRBD1. The CDR3 runs to 14 residues. Germline trimming cut 4 bases from V and 6 bases from J; bases unmatched to any gene: 5. The germline CDR1 and CDR2 sequences are SGHRS and YFSETQ. The full variable domain, completed using reference TRBV5-1 and TRBJ1-5, is KAGVTQTPRYLIKTRGQQVTLSCSPISGHRSVSWYQQTPGQGLQFLFEYFSETQRNKGNFPGRFSGRQFSNSRSEMNVSTLELGDSALYLCASSQGQGGQPQHFGDGTRLSIL.

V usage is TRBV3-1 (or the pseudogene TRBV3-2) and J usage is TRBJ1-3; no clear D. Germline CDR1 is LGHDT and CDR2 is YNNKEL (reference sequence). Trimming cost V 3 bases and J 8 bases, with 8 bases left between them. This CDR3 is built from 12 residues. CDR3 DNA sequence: TGTGCCAGCAGCCAGACATGGGACACCATATATTTT. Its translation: CASSQTWDTIYF.

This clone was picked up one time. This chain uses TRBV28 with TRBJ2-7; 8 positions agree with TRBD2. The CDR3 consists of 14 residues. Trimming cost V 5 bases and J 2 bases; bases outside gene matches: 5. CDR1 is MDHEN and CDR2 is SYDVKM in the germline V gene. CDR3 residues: CASSKLAVPYEQYF. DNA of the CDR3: TGTGCCAGCAGTAAACTAGCGGTTCCCTACGAGCAGTACTTC.

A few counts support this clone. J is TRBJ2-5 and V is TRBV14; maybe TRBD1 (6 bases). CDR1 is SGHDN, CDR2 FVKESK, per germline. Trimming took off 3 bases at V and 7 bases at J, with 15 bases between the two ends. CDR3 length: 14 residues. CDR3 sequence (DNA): TGTGCCAGCAGCCACGGACAGATGTTAGGGACCCAGTACTTC. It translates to CASSHGQMLGTQYF.

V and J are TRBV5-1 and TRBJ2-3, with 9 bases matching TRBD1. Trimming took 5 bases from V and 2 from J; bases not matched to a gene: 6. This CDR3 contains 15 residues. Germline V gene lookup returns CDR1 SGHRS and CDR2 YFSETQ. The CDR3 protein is CASRGGQGSTDTQYF. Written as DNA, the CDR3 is TGCGCCAGCAGGGGGGGACAGGGTTCCACAGATACGCAGTATTTT.

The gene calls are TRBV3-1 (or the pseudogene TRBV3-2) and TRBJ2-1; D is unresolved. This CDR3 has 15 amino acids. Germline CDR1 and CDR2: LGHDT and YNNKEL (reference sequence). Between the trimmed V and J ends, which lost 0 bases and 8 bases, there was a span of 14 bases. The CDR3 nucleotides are TGTGCCAGCAGCCAAGATGTGGCCCAACGCTATGAGCAGTTCTTC. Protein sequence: CASSQDVAQRYEQFF.

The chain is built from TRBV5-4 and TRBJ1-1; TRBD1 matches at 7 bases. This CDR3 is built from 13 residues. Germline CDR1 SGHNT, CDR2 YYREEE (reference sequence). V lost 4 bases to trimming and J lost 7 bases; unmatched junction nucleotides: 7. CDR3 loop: CASSQTGQGEAFF. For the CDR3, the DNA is TGTGCCAGCAGCCAGACAGGGCAGGGTGAAGCTTTCTTT.

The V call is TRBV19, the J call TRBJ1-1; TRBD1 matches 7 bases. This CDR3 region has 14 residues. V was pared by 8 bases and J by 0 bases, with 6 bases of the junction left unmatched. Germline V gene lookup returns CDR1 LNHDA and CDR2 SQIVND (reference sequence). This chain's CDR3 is CASADRAMNTEAFF. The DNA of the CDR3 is TGTGCCAGTGCCGACAGGGCCATGAACACTGAAGCTTTCTTT.

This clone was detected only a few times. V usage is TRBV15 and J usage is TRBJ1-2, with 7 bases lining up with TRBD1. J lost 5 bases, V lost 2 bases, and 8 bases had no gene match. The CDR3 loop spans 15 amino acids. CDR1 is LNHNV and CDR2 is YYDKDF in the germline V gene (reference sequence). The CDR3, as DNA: TGTGCCACCAGCAGAACCCCAGGGGGACAGTATGGCTACACCTTC. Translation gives CATSRTPGGQYGYTF.